What follows is one T cell receptor beta chain and its context. The antigen it recognizes is unknown. No base quality information exists; no much larger clone differs at one position. The entry originates in a study of shared clonotypes between healthy human individuals (dated by TCRdb to about 2020). Describing the broader study: A few men and two women, aged 18 to 49 years, made up the cohort. Blood TCR repertoires of a handful of healthy adults were deeply sequenced to estimate repertoire size and the extent of clonotype sharing between individuals. Leukapheresis yielded between about 0.94 and 8.9 billion PBMCs per donor. For each donor, three plates each were used for CD4 naive and CD4 memory, two plates were used for CD8 naive, and one plate was used for CD8 memory. To increase sequencing depth and limit assay-specific biases, different laboratories used diverse techniques to prepare libraries and sequence TCR repertoires. Results and caveats for the whole study, not just this receptor: Pairwise subsampling indicated that sequencing depth was expected to affect the degree of clonotype sharing among donors. Larger estimated clonotype richness was generally found for naive subsets than for memory subsets. Incomplete sequencing was indicated by rarefaction of sorted-subset datasets, despite the large sequencing depth. Roughly 5.2% of naive CD4, around 3.6% of naive CD8, approximately 2.2% of memory CD4, and about 0.4% of memory CD8 clonotypes were shared across a few donors. Compared with non-shared clonotypes, clonotypes shared by all four sorted-subset donors had higher generation probabilities. Because the study included only a small number of donors, the genetic and exposure-history diversity represented was limited. Sampling was restricted to blood, and TCR repertoires in tissue are likely to differ from TCR repertoires in blood.

The CDR1 and CDR2 encoded by the germline V gene are SGHDN and FVKESK. The germline ends are 9 bases apart after V is trimmed by 4 bases and J by 3 bases. The CDR3 contains 13 residues, cysteine and phenylalanine counted. Of the read, only the CDR3 DNA is kept; its 39 bases are in frame from base 1. The donors were healthy, HIV-negative adults who had no recently reported acute infections or vaccinations. Every donor was a Caucasian adult residing in Nashville, Tennessee, USA. CD4+ T cells were enriched by magnetic negative selection, after which naive cells were positively selected on CD45RA and the negative fraction was taken as the memory subset. Blood was collected by leukapheresis, and PBMCs were isolated by Ficoll-Histopaque density gradient centrifugation and then cryopreserved in liquid nitrogen vapor phase. Analytical flow cytometry was used to check the purity and quantity of each magnetically sorted T cell population. Genomic DNA was isolated from every sorted fraction and measured by UV absorbance on a Nanodrop 2000c.

Using the deep immunoSEQ assay, multiplex PCR amplified TCR CDR3 regions from genomic DNA. For each cell subset, the extracted genomic DNA was distributed evenly across all wells of several immunoSEQ 96-well plates, and each plate served as one replicate. For sorted subsets, each replicate PCR was loaded with around 220 ng genomic DNA, equivalent to 25,000 to 30,000 T cell genomes. Purified libraries were quantified with a Qubit 3.0 fluorometer, sized on a Bioanalyzer 2100, and re-quantified with the KAPA Library Quantification kit. Each immunoSEQ 96-well plate was sequenced on its own single-read 150-cycle Illumina NextSeq 550 flow cell. From the authors' description of their analysis: The immunoSEQ output contained only junctional sequences without quality scores, so filtering could not match that applied to full-length reads. Sequences were annotated with PyIR, a Python wrapper for IgBLAST v1.9, and V/J genes and CDR3 were assigned using IMGT germline references. Reads were filtered out if the reads had weak V/J assignments (E-value above 1e-6), no CDR3, stop codons, out-of-frame junctions, or ambiguous translated residues. V3J clonotypes were defined as sequences sharing an identical inferred V gene, J gene, and CDR3 amino acid sequence. The percentage overlap between two repertoires was calculated by dividing the number of shared unique clonotypes by the size of the smaller repertoire. Three approaches were used to assess repertoire richness: RTK rarefaction, the Chao1 estimator, and Recon v2.1 estimates of unobserved clonotypes. For all TCRbeta clonotypes obtained by the gDNA method from four donors, generation probabilities were computed with OLGA. TCRdb obtained this table from immuneACCESS and retained in-frame rearrangements with V and J assigned. These tables miss some clones; where compared with another copy, unresolved V genes account for less than half of the shortfall, and the remainder is unexplained. V, J and clone size are those of that table, while D and trimming were read from the DNA. The sample yields some 500,000 clones; 95% to 96% were counted once. The ten largest make up around 0.067% of the sample.

The sequencing input was naive CD4+ T cells sorted from blood. The intended sense of this specimen's cell subset or site label: CD45RA+ positively selected. The chain was built from TRBV14 and TRBJ1-2, and possibly TRBD1, on 5 matching bases. This clonotype was obtained from a young woman in good health. The CDR3 is CASSRQLDYGYTF. The sequence in DNA is TGTGCCAGCAGCCGACAGCTCGACTATGGCTACACCTTC.